This T cell receptor (beta chain) is drawn from a study of Graves' ophthalmopathy and Graves' hyperthyroidism. The authors amplified TCR beta CDR3 regions from RNA transcripts. RT-PCR was first run with HTBI primers, then multiplex PCR in a second round. Using its own MiXCR run on the multiplex PCR reads, TCRdb lists one record per CDR3 protein. Of 680,000 or so distinct CDR3 sequences detected, 20% to 25% appear once; the ten largest clones hold roughly 6.9%. Orbital computed tomography and thyroid ultrasound, along with TRAb, serum thyroxine and clinical symptoms, underpinned diagnosis. It was from roughly 9.3 ml of fresh peripheral blood that the PBMCs came. Trimming removed 0 bases at V and 7 bases at J, with 10 bases between. The length of the CDR3 is 14 residues. The V gene's germline CDR1 is LNHDA and CDR2 SQIVND (reference sequence).

The sample consisted of peripheral blood. The chain carries TRBV19 and TRBJ2-1, with D perhaps matching TRBD1 or TRBD2 (5 bases each). The clonotype was recovered from a woman under 30 with stable Graves' hyperthyroidism. Some clones in this sample may be carry-over from other donors' samples. This CDR3 is CASSIDDWGNEQFF. CDR3 bases: TGTGCCAGTAGTATAGATGACTGGGGGAATGAGCAGTTCTTC.